Shown below are 6 T cell receptor beta chains from a single sample sequenced in a study of T cell repertoires in cytomegalovirus infection. Which antigens these TCRs recognize remains unknown. Each CDR3 protein is one row after TCRdb ran MiXCR on the reads. The data show approximately 990,000 distinct CDR3 sequences, 25% to 40% seen once. The sequenced sample was cultured CD8+ T cells from PBMCs, obtained from culture after CMV antigen stimulation. All receptors derive from a human donor in good health (CMV status not recorded). Some clones in this sample may be carry-over from other donors' samples.

The chain couples TRBV7-3 to TRBJ2-4; 8 bases match TRBD1. The CDR3 spans 19 residues. Germline V gene data show CDR1 as SGHTA and CDR2 as FQGTGA. The junction had 13 bases not matched to a gene; V was cut back by 3 bases and J by 0 bases. The CDR3 region is CASSFRGPGEDLAKNIQYF. Written as DNA, the CDR3 is TGTGCCAGCAGCTTCAGGGGGCCCGGGGAGGACTTAGCCAAAAACATTCAGTACTTC.

This clonotype was seen many times. The chain has TRBV7-9 and TRBJ1-1, with D unclear. Germline V gene data show CDR1 as SEHNR and CDR2 as FQNEAQ (reference sequence). CDR3 length: 15 residues. Trimming shortened V by 4 bases and J by 1 base, and 13 bases separated the two germline ends. CDR3 region: CASSSRAMANTEAFF. In DNA, the CDR3 is TGTGCCAGCAGCTCAAGGGCGATGGCGAACACTGAAGCTTTCTTT.

This clonotype appeared many times. CDR3 residues: CASSWDRRNNSPLHF. CDR3 bases: TGTGCCAGCAGCTGGGACAGGCGGAATAATTCACCCCTCCACTTT. The genes are TRBV7-6 and TRBJ1-6; 8 bases match TRBD1. Germline V gene sequence: CDR1 SGHVS, CDR2 FNYEAQ. This CDR3 region has 15 residues. V gave up 4 bases and J gave up 5 bases; unmatched junction bases: 4.

This clonotype was found many times. The chain employs TRBV7-8 and TRBJ2-7, with D perhaps matching TRBD1 (6 bases). Germline CDR1 SGHVS, CDR2 FQNEAQ. Trimming shortened V by 5 bases and J by 2 bases, and 16 bases separated the two germline ends. The CDR3 runs to 15 residues. CDR3 residues: CASSETGPPTYEQYV. CDR3 DNA: TGTGCCAGCAGCGAGACAGGTCCACCTACCTACGAGCAGTACGTC.

A few counts support this clonotype. The chain employs TRBV20-1 and TRBJ2-7, with 10 nucleotides matching TRBD1. Germline loops: CDR1 DFQATT, CDR2 SNEGSKA (reference sequence). The CDR3 has 15 amino acids. V trimming: 4 bases; J trimming: 2 bases; junction bases outside the gene matches: 8. The CDR3 is CSATMGDRGAYEQYV. As DNA, the CDR3 is TGCAGTGCTACGATGGGGGACAGGGGCGCCTACGAGCAGTACGTC.

The CDR3 nucleotides read TGTGCCAGCAGTGAACGGCGGGGGGCAAACACCGGGGAGCTGTTTTTT. The encoded protein is CASSERRGANTGELFF. The chain couples TRBV6-1 to TRBJ2-2; 8 nucleotides align to TRBD2. This CDR3 contains 16 residues. From germline, CDR1 is MNHNS and CDR2 SASEGT. J was trimmed by 2 bases and V by 2 bases; bases with no gene match: 4.